This TCR beta chain comes out of a study of T-cell reconstitution after alpha-beta-depleted transplantation in children. Study-level findings and limits: Two months or so post-transplant, alpha-beta T cells reportedly derived from several hundred expanded graft clones. Certain patients had high TCRbeta diversity at day 60, and it came from recipient T cells and thymic progenitors that survived. T-cell counts and diversity at one year following transplant were attributed mainly to newly produced T cells.

With regard to this clonotype: Its antigen is currently unknown.

The CDR3 has 16 residues. Germline lookup yields CDR1 LGHNA and CDR2 YSLEER. V shed 0 bases and J shed 5 bases, with 17 bases lying between them. Unique molecular identifiers were incorporated during preparation of the TCRbeta library. TCRdb called the PCR reads again in MiXCR, with one record for every CDR3 protein. The sample has a few hundred thousand distinct CDR3 sequences, over 10% seen once. The sample in question was PBMCs, mostly from graft donor cells, obtained 360 days after TCRalphabeta/CD19-depleted stem cell transplant. The origin of this receptor is a male patient younger than 18 who had a stem cell transplant for acute myeloid leukemia, so the T cells may come from the graft donor. The chain links TRBV4-3 to TRBJ2-7, with D possibly called TRBD1 or TRBD2 (5 bases each). CDR3 residues: CASSQDFGHMGDEQYF. CDR3 sequence (DNA): TGCGCCAGCAGCCAAGATTTCGGTCACATGGGGGACGAGCAGTACTTC.